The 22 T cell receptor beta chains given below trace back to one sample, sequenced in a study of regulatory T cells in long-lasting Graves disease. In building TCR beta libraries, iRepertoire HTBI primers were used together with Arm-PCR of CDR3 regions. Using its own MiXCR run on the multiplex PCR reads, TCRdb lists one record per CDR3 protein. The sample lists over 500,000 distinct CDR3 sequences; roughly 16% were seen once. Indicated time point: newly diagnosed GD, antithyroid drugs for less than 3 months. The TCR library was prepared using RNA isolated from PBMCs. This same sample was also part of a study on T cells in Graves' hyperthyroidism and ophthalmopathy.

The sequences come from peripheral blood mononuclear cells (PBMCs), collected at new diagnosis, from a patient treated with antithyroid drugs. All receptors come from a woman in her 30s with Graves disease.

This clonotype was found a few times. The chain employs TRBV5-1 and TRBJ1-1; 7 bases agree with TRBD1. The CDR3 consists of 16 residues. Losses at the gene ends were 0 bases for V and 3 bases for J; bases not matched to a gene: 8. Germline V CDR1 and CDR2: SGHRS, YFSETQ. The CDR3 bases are TGCGCCAGCAGCTTGGGACAGGGAGGGAGAGACACTGAAGCTTTCTTT. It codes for CASSLGQGGRDTEAFF.

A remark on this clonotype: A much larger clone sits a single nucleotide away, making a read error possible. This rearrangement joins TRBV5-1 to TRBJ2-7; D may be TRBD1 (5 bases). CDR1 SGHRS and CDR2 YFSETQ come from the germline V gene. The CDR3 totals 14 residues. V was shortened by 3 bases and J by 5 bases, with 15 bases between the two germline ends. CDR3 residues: CASSWPGKGNEQYF. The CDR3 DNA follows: TGCGCCAGCAGCTGGCCAGGGAAAGGGAACGAGCAGTACTTC.

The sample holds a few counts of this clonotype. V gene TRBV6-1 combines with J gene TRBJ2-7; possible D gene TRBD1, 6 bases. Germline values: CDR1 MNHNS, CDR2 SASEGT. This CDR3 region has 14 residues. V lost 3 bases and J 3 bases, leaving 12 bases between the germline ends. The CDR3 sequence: CASSDGQTFYEQYF. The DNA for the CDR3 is TGTGCCAGCAGTGATGGACAGACTTTCTACGAGCAGTACTTC.

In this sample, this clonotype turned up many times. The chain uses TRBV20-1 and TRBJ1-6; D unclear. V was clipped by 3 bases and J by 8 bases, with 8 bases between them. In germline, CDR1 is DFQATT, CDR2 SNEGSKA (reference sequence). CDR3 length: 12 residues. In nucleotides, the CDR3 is TGCAGTGCTAGTGATGGGGATTCACCCCTCCACTTT. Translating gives CSASDGDSPLHF.

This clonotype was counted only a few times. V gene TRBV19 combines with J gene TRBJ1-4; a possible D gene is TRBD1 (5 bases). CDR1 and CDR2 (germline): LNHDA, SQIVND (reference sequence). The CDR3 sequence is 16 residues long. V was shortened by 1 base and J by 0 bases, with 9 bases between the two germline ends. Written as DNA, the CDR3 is TGTGCCAGTAGTATAGGTGGAGGGGCAACTAATGAAAAACTGTTTTTT. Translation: CASSIGGGATNEKLFF.

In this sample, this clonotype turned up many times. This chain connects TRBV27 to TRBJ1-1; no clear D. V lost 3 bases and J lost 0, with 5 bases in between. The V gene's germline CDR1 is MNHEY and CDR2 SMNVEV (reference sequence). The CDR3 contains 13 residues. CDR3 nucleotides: TGTGCCAGCAGTTTCAGCTTGAACACTGAAGCTTTCTTT. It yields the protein CASSFSLNTEAFF.

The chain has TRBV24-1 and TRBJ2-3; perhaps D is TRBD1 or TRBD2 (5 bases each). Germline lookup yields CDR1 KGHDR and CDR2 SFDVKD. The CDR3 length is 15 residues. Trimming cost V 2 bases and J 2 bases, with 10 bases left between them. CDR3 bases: TGTGCCACCAGTGATTCGCAGGGAGTCACAGATACGCAGTATTTT. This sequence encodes CATSDSQGVTDTQYF.

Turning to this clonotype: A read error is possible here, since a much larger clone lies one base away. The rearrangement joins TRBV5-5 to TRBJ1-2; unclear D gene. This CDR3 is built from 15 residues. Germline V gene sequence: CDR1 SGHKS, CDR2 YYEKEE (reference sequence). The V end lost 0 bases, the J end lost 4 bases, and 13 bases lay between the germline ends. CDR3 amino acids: CASSLGPKRGYGYTF. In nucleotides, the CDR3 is TGTGCCAGCAGCTTGGGTCCCAAACGGGGCTATGGCTACACCTTC.

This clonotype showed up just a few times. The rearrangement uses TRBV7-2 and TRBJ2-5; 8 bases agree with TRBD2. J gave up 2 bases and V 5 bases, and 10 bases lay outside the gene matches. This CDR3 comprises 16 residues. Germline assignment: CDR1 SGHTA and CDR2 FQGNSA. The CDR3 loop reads CASSQRLARYQETQYF. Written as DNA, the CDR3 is TGTGCCAGCAGCCAGAGACTAGCGCGGTATCAAGAGACCCAGTACTTC. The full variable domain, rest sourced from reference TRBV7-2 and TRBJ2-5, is GAGVSQSPSNKVTEKGKDVELRCDPISGHTALYWYRQSLGQGLEFLIYFQGNSAPDKSGLPSDRFSAERTGGSVSTLTIQRTQQEDSAVYLCASSQRLARYQETQYFGPGTRLLVL.

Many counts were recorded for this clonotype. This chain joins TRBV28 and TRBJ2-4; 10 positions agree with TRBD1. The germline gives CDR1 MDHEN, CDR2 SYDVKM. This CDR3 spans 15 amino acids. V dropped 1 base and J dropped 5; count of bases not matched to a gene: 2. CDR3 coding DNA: TGTGCCAGCAGTTTATCCGGGACAGGGGAAAACATTCAGTACTTC. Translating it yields CASSLSGTGENIQYF.

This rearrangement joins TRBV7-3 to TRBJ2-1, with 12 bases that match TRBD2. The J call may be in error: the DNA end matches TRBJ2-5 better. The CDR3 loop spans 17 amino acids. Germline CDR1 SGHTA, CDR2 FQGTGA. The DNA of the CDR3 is TGTGCCAGCAGCCTCTCGAGACTAGCGGGAGACCAAGAGACCCAGTACTTC. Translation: CASSLSRLAGDQETQYF.

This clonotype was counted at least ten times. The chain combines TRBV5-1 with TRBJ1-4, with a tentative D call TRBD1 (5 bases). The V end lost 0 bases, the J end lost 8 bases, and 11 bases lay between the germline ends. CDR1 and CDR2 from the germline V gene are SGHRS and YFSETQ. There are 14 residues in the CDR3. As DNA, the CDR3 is TGCGCCAGCAGCTTGGAAGGGGCCTTGGAAAAACTGTTTTTT. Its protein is CASSLEGALEKLFF. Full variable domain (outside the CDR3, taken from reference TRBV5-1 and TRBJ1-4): KAGVTQTPRYLIKTRGQQVTLSCSPISGHRSVSWYQQTPGQGLQFLFEYFSETQRNKGNFPGRFSGRQFSNSRSEMNVSTLELGDSALYLCASSLEGALEKLFFGSGTQLSVL.

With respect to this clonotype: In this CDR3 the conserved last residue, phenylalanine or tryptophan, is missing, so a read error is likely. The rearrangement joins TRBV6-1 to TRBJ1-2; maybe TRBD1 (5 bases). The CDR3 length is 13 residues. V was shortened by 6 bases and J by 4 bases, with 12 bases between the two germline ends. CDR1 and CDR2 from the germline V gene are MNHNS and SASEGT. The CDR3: CASRTTVFYGYTL. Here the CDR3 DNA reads TGTGCCAGCAGGACGACAGTTTTCTATGGCTACACCCTC.

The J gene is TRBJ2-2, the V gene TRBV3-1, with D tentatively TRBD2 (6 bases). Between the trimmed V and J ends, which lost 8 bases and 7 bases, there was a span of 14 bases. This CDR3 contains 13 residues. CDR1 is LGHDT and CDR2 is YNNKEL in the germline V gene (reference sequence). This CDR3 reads CASSNGGGGELFF. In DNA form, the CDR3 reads TGTGCCAGCTCCAACGGGGGTGGCGGGGAGCTGTTTTTT. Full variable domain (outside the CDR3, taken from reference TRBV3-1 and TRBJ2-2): DTAVSQTPKYLVTQMGNDKSIKCEQNLGHDTMYWYKQDSKKFLKIMFSYNNKELIINETVPNRFSPKSPDKAHLNLHINSLELGDSAVYFCASSNGGGGELFFGEGSRLTVL.

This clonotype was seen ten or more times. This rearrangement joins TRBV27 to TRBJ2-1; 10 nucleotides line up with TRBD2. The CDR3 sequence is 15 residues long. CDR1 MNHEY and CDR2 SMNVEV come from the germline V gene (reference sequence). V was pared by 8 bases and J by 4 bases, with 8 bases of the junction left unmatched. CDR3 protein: CASVKFSGGYNEQFF. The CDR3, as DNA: TGTGCCAGCGTAAAATTTAGCGGGGGGTACAATGAGCAGTTCTTC.

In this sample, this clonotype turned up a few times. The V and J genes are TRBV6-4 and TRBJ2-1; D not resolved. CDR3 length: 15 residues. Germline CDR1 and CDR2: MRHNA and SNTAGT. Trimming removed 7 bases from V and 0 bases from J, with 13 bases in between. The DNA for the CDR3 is TGTGCCAGCACGGAAGTTTTGGCCTCCTACAATGAGCAGTTCTTC. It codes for CASTEVLASYNEQFF.

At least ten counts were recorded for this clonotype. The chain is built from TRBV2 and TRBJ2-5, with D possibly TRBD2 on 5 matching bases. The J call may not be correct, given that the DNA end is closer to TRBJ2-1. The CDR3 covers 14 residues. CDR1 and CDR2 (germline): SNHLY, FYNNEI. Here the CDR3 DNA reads TGTGCCAGCTCGGGCCGCATGGGAGCCGGGGAGCAGTTCTTC. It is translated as CASSGRMGAGEQFF.

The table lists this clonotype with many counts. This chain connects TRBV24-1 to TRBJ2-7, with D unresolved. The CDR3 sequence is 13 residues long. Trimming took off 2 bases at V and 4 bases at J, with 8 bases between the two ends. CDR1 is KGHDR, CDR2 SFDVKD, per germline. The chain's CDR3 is CATSDSAVYEQYF. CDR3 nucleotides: TGTGCCACCAGTGATTCGGCCGTGTACGAGCAGTACTTC.

CDR3 sequence: CASGRGGYDGYTF. The CDR3 region has the DNA TGCGCCAGTGGACGGGGGGGATACGATGGCTACACCTTC. J is TRBJ1-2 and V is TRBV10-2, with a weak D call TRBD1 (5 bases). V lost 9 bases and J 6 bases, leaving 17 bases between the germline ends. From germline, CDR1 is WSHSY and CDR2 SAAADI. This CDR3 is built from 13 residues.

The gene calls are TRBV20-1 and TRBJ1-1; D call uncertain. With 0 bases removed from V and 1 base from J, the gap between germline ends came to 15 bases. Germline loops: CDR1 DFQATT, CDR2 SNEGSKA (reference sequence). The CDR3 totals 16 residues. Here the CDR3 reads CSARDARRPSNTEAFF. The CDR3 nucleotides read TGCAGTGCTAGAGATGCCCGGCGTCCATCGAACACTGAAGCTTTCTTT.

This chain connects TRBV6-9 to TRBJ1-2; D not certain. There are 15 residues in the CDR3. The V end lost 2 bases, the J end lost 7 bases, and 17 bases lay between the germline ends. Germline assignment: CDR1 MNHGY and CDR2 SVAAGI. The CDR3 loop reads CASSYLVARVGGYTF. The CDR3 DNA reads TGTGCCAGCAGTTATCTTGTTGCCCGGGTTGGTGGCTACACCTTC.

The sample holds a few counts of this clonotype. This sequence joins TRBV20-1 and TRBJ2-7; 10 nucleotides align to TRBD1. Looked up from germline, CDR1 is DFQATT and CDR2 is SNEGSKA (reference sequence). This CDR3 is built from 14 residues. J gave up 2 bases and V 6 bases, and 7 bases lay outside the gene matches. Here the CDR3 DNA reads TGCAGTGCCTTAAGGACAGGGGGTGCCTACGAGCAGTACTTC. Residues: CSALRTGGAYEQYF.